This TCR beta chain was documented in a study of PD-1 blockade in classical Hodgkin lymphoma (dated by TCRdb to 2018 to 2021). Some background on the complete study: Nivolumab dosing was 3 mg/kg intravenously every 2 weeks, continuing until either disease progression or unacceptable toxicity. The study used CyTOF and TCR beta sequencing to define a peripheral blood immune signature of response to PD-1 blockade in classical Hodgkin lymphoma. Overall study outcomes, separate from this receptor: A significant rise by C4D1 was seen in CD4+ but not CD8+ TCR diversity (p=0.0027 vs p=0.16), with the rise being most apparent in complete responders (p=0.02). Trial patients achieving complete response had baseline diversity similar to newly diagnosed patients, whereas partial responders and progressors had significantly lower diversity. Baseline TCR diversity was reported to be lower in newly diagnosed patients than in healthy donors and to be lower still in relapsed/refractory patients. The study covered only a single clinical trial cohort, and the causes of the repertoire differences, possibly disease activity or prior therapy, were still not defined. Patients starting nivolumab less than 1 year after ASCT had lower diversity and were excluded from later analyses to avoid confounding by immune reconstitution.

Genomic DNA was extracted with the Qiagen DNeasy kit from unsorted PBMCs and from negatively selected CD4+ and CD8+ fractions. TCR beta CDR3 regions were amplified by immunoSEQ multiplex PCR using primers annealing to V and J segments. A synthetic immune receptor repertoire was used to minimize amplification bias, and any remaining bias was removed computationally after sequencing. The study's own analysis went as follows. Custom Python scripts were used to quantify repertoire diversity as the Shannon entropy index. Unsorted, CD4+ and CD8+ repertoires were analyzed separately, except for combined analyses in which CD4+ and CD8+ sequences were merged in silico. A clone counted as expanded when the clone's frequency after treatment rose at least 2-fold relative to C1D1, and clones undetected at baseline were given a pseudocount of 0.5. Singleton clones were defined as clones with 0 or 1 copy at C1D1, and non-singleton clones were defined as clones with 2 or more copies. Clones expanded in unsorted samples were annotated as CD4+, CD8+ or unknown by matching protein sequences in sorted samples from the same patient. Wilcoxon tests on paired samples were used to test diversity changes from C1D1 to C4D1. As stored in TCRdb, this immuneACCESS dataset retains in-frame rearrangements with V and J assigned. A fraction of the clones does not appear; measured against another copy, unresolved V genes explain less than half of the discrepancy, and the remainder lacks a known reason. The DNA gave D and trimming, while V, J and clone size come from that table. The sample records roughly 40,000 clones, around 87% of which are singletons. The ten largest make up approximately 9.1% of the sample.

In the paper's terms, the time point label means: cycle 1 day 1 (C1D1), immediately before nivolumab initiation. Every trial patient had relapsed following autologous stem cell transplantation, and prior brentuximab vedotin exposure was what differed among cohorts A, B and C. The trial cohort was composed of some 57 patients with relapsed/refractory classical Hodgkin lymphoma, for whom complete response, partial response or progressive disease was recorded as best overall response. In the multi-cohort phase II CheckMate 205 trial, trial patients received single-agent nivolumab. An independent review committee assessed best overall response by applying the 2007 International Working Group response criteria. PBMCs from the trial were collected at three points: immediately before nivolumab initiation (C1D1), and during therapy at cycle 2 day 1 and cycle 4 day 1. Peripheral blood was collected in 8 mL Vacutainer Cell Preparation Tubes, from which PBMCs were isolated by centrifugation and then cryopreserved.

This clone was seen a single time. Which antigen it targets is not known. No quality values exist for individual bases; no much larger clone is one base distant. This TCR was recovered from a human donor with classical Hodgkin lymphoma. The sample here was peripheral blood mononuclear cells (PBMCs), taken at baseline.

The CDR3: CASSLENREATDTQYF. The nucleotide sequence is given as TGTGCCAGCAGCTTAGAGAACAGGGAGGCCACAGATACGCAGTATTTT. Recombination joined TRBV7-6 with TRBJ2-3; the D match is possibly TRBD1 or TRBD2, with 6 bases aligned in each. Reading the germline V gene gives CDR1 SGHVS and CDR2 FNYEAQ. V drops 1 base and J drops 2 bases, leaving 13 bases in between. The CDR3 runs 16 amino acids, cysteine and phenylalanine included. Here the CDR3 DNA is all that survives: 48 bases in frame from base 1.